This record looks at one TCR beta chain sequence and its context. This clonotype was seen only a few times. The specificity of this receptor is unknown. Base-call qualities are not available, and no considerably larger clone is one nucleotide away. The data belong to a study of vaccination and CD4 T cells after COVID-19 (dated by TCRdb to the early 2020s). Regarding the research as a whole: Convalescent patients had a positive SARS-CoV-2 result on nasal swab PCR, and of these patients, some 10 had mild disease and one had severe disease. For a few convalescent patients, samples were collected at an early post-vaccination timepoint (day 14) as well as at a late post-vaccination timepoint (days 161 to 241). Post-vaccine blood samples were obtained a median of around 67 days after the second vaccine dose, with a range of roughly 14 to 241 days. Overlapping spike peptide pools from SARS-CoV-2 and from the common cold coronaviruses HCoV-NL63, HCoV-OC43 and HCoV-229E were used as culture stimuli. Participants got two doses of the Pfizer-BioNTech BNT162b2 vaccine (n=8) or two doses of the Moderna mRNA-1273 vaccine (n=2). In the convalescent cohort there were six males and four females, among whom were two Hispanic individuals, seven Caucasians, two Asians and one multiracial person. Post-COVID blood samples from convalescent patients were collected a median of approximately 100 days after diagnosis, with a range of roughly 35 to 170 days. The spike-specific CD4+ TCR repertoire was compared before and after mRNA vaccination in 10 COVID-19 convalescent patients and a few infection-naive healthy vaccine recipients. Control cultures used a CEFX viral epitope pool as positive control, an HIV-1 Nef peptide pool as negative control, or no peptide.

The paper as a whole reports these results and caveats: The number of convalescent patients in the study was relatively small, and the study did not examine early timepoints following natural infection. In convalescent patients, a median about 84% of post-vaccine SARS-CoV-2-reactive clones were detected only after vaccination, and vaccine-specific priming was suggested by this finding. Nearly all vaccine-specific clones in convalescent patients (304 of 307) were mono-reactive for SARS-CoV-2 spike rather than cross-reactive with common cold coronaviruses. Although the median number of SARS-CoV-2-reactive clonotypes went up from 20 to 25 after infection to roughly 40 after vaccination, the increase was not significant.

The sample's time point label, decoded: late sampling 161 to 241 days after vaccination in a few convalescent patients. The intended sense of this specimen's treatment or condition label: approximately 11-day PBMC culture with coronavirus spike peptide pools or control peptides (ViraFEST assay). The ViraFEST assay was used in the study, in which antigen-specific T cells were expanded with peptide pools and expanded clonotypes were subsequently identified by TCR sequencing. The convalescent patients' positive SARS-CoV-2 PCR tests fell between March and December 2020, which was before the Alpha, Beta and Delta variants emerged in the United States. Each well held about 2 million PBMCs cultured in IMDM containing roughly 5.4% human AB serum and roughly 10 IU/ml IL-2, with roughly 9.2 ug/ml peptide pools added. Half of the culture medium was replaced with fresh IL-2-containing medium on days 3 and 7. Once the cells had been in culture for about 10 days, the EasySep CD4+ T cell isolation kit was used to isolate CD4+ T cells by negative selection. Ficoll-Paque Plus gradient centrifugation was used to isolate PBMCs from whole blood, and the isolated PBMCs were then either used fresh or cryopreserved at -140C. Triplicate wells were generally used for each culture condition.

The library was prepared using PCR. DNA from cultured CD4+ T cells was subjected to TCR sequencing with the Oncomine TCR Beta short-read assay at the Johns Hopkins FTIC core. Genomic DNA was extracted from the cultured CD4+ T cells with the QIAamp micro DNA kit. Oncomine TCR Beta libraries made from cultured CD4+ T cells were pooled using unique dual indexes and sequenced on an Illumina iSeq 100. From the authors' description of their analysis: Non-productive sequences were removed, and CDR3s not starting with C, not ending with F or W, or shorter than 7 amino acids were discarded. The MANAFEST web application was used to identify antigen-specific clonotypes by comparing peptide-stimulated wells against reference wells and other culture wells. Positive clones required FDR below 0.05, an odds ratio above 5, and productive frequency above 0.1% in at least two of three replicate wells. A clonotype was classed as cross-reactive if the clonotype showed significant expansion both in SARS-CoV-2 spike wells and in at least one common cold coronavirus spike condition. Using R version 3.6.1, CDR3 homology was evaluated through Levenshtein distances (stringdist) along with unrooted phylogenetic trees (ape). Starting from the raw public reads, TCRdb applied fastp trimming at Q25, assembled clones with MiXCR and retained in-frame beta chains. Rows merge per CDR3 protein into single entries with the most common DNA and genes. These V and J calls rely on TCRdb rather than the paper's analysis. The sample has 23,000 or so distinct CDR3 sequences on record, roughly 44% of them singletons. The top ten clones comprise under 6.5% of the sample.

The sample consisted of CD4+ T cells from blood, cultured in vitro, taken about 7 months after SARS-CoV-2 vaccination. The TCR originated in a human donor who had recovered from COVID-19.

The CDR3 corresponds to CASSLAGAKNIQYF. The nucleotide sequence is TGTGCCAGCAGCTTAGCGGGAGCCAAAAACATTCAGTACTTC. The chain is assembled from TRBV7-2 and TRBJ2-4; too little of a D gene remains to name it. CDR1 and CDR2, looked up from the germline V gene, are SGHTA and FQGNSA. There are 14 amino acids in the CDR3, from cysteine to phenylalanine inclusive. The entry retains the CDR3 DNA only, 42 bases that are in frame from base 1. Trimming at the junction amounts to 0 bases on V and 0 bases on J, and the germline ends lie 3 bases apart.